This T cell receptor (beta chain) was obtained from a study of shared clonotypes between healthy human individuals. The CDR3 totals 14 residues. V shed 4 bases and J shed 4 bases, with 12 bases lying between them. The germline V gene has CDR1 MNHEY and CDR2 SVGAGI. Findings and limits, study-wide: Rarefaction analysis demonstrated incomplete sorted-subset sequencing notwithstanding large depth. Naive subsets usually exceeded memory subsets in estimated richness.

Sorted-subset replicate PCRs used approximately 180 ng of genomic DNA. This amount corresponded to 33,000 or so T cell genomes. Assay: immunoSEQ multiplex PCR; the TCRdb copy retains only in-frame clones and omits some. The data hold a few million clones, with just under 95% observed a single time. To note about this clone: Its antigen is undetermined.

The chain joins TRBV6-5 to TRBJ2-3, with a tentative D call TRBD2 (5 bases). The source of this sequence is a man in his late teens or twenties in good health. Some clones in this sample may be carry-over from other donors' samples. Sequencing was carried out using naive CD4+ T cells from PBMCs. Specified subset: CD45RA+ positively selected. CDR3 coding DNA: TGTGCCAGCAGTTCTCGGACTGGGGCAGATACGCAGTATTTT. It yields the protein CASSSRTGADTQYF.